This record covers a single TCR beta chain. Its antigen remains unknown. A junction boundary mismatches the germline segment, possibly from a read error. This specimen belongs to a study of molecular identifiers for immune sequencing clone quantification. Study-wide findings and caveats: Clones that exceeded 20 RNA copies held over 99% of effector molecules, yet under 1% in naive cells. Highly expanded clone sizes could be underestimated by identical TCR molecules sharing a barcode. Detectable among over 900,000 naive cells, according to reports, was Jurkat TCR RNA spiked in from one cell.

Looked up from germline, CDR1 is DFQATT and CDR2 is SNEGSKA (reference sequence). The CDR3 covers 15 residues. Bulk libraries came from a prior protocol with listed TCR primers. MiXCR was run by TCRdb on the PCR reads, yielding one entry per CDR3 protein. Of approximately 630,000 distinct CDR3 sequences listed, roughly 23% are singletons. V usage is TRBV20-1 and J usage is TRBJ2-3; 12 bases align to TRBD2. The clonotype was recovered from a human donor in good health. Some libraries in this study had Jurkat cell RNA spiked in. Source material: naive CD8+ T cells from blood, with Jurkat cell RNA spiked in. Regarding subset: FACS-sorted CD8+CD4-CCR7+CD45RA+ naive T cells. CDR3 region: CGARTSGTSTDTQYF. The CDR3 coding sequence is TGCGGTGCAAGGACTAGCGGGACTAGCACAGATACGCAGTATTTT.